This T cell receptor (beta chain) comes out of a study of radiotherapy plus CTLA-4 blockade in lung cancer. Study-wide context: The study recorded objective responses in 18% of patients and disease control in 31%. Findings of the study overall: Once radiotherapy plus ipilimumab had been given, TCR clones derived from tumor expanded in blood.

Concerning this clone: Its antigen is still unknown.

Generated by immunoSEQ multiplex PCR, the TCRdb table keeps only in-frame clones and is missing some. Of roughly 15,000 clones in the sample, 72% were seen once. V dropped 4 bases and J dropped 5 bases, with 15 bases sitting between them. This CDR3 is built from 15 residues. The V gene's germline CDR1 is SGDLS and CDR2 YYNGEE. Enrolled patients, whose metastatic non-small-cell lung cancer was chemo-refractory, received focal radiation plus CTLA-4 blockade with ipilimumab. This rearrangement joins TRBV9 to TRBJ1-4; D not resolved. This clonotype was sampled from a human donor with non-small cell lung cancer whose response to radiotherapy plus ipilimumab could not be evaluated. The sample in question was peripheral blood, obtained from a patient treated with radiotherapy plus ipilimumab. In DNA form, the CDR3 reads TGTGCCAGCAGCCCATCAGAAAGAAGAAATGAAAAACTGTTTTTT. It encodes CASSPSERRNEKLFF.